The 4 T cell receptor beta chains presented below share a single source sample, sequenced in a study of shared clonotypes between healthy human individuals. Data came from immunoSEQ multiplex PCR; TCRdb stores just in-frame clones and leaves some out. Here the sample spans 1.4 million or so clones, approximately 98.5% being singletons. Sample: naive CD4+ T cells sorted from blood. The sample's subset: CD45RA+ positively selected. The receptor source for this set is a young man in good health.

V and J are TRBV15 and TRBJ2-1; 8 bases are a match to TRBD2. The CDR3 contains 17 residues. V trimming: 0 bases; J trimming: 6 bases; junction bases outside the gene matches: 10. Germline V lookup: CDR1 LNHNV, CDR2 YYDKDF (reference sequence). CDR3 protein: CATSRDLGLGGTNEQFF. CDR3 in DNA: TGTGCCACCAGCAGAGATTTGGGACTAGGGGGTACCAATGAGCAGTTCTTC. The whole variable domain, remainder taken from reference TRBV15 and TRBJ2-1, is DAMVIQNPRYQVTQFGKPVTLSCSQTLNHNVMYWYQQKSSQAPKLLFHYYDKDFNNEADTPDNFQSRRPNTSFCFLDIRSPGLGDTAMYLCATSRDLGLGGTNEQFFGPGTRLTVL.

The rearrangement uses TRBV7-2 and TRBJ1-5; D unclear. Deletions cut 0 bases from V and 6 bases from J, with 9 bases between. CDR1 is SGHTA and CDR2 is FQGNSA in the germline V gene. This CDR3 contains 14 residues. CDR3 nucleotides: TGTGCCAGCAGCTTAGCCAATTGGGGTCAGCCCCAGCATTTT. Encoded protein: CASSLANWGQPQHF. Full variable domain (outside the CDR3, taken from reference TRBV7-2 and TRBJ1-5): GAGVSQSPSNKVTEKGKDVELRCDPISGHTALYWYRQSLGQGLEFLIYFQGNSAPDKSGLPSDRFSAERTGGSVSTLTIQRTQQEDSAVYLCASSLANWGQPQHFGDGTRLSIL.

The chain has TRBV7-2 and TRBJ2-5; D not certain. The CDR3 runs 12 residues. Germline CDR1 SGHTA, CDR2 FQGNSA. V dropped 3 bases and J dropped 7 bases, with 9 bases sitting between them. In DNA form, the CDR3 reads TGTGCCAGCAGCTTGTCCGACACGACCCAGTACTTC. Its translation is CASSLSDTTQYF.

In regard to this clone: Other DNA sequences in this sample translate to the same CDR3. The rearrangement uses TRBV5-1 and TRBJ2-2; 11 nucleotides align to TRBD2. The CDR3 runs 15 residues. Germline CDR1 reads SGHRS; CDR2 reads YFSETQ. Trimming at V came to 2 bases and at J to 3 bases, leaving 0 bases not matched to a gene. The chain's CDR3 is CASSLLAGDTGELFF. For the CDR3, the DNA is TGCGCCAGCAGCTTACTAGCGGGAGACACCGGGGAGCTGTTTTTT.